Listed here are 16 T cell receptor beta chains from one sample, sequenced in a study of T cell responses to AZD1222 COVID-19 vaccine. Generated by immunoSEQ multiplex PCR, the TCRdb table keeps only in-frame clones and is missing some. The sample includes approximately 160,000 clones, around 90% seen only once; the top ten take roughly 0.98%. Sample: peripheral blood, taken 28 days after the second AZD1222 dose. The source of these receptors is an adult who received the AZD1222 COVID-19 vaccine.

V gene TRBV4-1 combines with J gene TRBJ2-7; D may be TRBD1 or TRBD2 (5 bases each). Germline assignment: CDR1 MGHRA and CDR2 YSYEKL. The V gene lost 6 bases and the J gene lost 3 bases, with 18 bases spanning the gap. CDR3 length: 15 residues. CDR3 DNA sequence: TGCGCCAGCAGACCATCCCCCGGGACCCTCTACGAGCAGTACTTC. It yields the protein CASRPSPGTLYEQYF.

The chain joins TRBV7-7 to TRBJ2-5; maybe TRBD1 (6 bases). V gave up 1 base and J gave up 1 base, with 10 bases separating them. This CDR3 contains 15 residues. The germline V gene encodes CDR1 SSHAT and CDR2 FNYEAQ (reference sequence). This CDR3 reads CASSLGNRVQETQYF. The DNA for the CDR3 is TGTGCCAGCAGCTTAGGGAACAGGGTCCAAGAGACCCAGTACTTC.

This clone was detected only once. CDR3 sequence reads: CASSQGRAAFF. Here the CDR3 DNA reads TGTGCCAGCAGCCAGGGGAGGGCAGCTTTCTTT. This chain uses TRBV3-1 (or the pseudogene TRBV3-2) with TRBJ1-1; D unresolved. The CDR3 spans 11 residues. CDR1 is LGHDT and CDR2 is YNNKEL in the germline V gene (reference sequence). Trimming removed 3 bases at V and 10 bases at J, with 9 bases between.

This rearrangement joins TRBV2 to TRBJ1-5; D unresolved. CDR1 and CDR2 (germline): SNHLY, FYNNEI. This CDR3 has 13 amino acids. Trimming pared 7 bases from V and 2 bases from J, leaving 9 bases between. The CDR3 loop is CASKQSGNQPQHF. CDR3 sequence (DNA): TGTGCCAGCAAACAGTCAGGCAATCAGCCCCAGCATTTT.

The CDR3 loop reads CASRDEELTGAFF. The CDR3 nucleotides are TGCGCCAGCAGGGATGAGGAGCTTACCGGGGCTTTCTTT. V is TRBV10-1 and J is TRBJ1-1; no clear D. Germline V gives CDR1 WNHNN, CDR2 SYGVQD (reference sequence). The CDR3 consists of 13 residues. Trimming cost V 6 bases and J 11 bases, with 19 bases left between them.

In the case of this clone: This CDR3 is also generated by other DNA sequences in the sample. The chain recombines TRBV5-1 with TRBJ1-1; tentatively, D is TRBD1 (5 bases). The CDR3 contains 14 residues. The V gene lost 0 bases and the J gene lost 5 bases, with 11 bases spanning the gap. Germline V gives CDR1 SGHRS, CDR2 YFSETQ. The CDR3 is CASSLDGGGTEAFF. Here the CDR3 DNA reads TGCGCCAGCAGCTTGGACGGGGGAGGGACTGAAGCTTTCTTT.

The chain couples TRBV18 to TRBJ1-5; D unresolved. The CDR3 is made up of 15 amino acids. CDR1 is KGHSH, CDR2 LQKENI, per germline. Trimming took off 3 bases at V and 5 bases at J, with 14 bases between the two ends. CDR3 in DNA: TGTGCCAGCTCACCGTCGATGGGTACGGATCAGCCCCAGCATTTT. It yields the protein CASSPSMGTDQPQHF.

The gene calls are TRBV7-9 and TRBJ2-7; D is unresolved. The V gene's germline CDR1 is SEHNR and CDR2 FQNEAQ (reference sequence). Trimming took off 1 base at V and 6 bases at J, with 7 bases between the two ends. The CDR3 extends over 12 amino acids. The DNA for the CDR3 is TGTGCCAGCAGCTTAGGATCCGGCGAGCAGTACTTC. This translates into CASSLGSGEQYF. The full variable domain, completed using reference TRBV7-9 and TRBJ2-7, is DTGVSQNPRHKITKRGQNVTFRCDPISEHNRLYWYRQTLGQGPEFLTYFQNEAQLEKSRLLSDRFSAERPKGSFSTLEIQRTEQGDSAMYLCASSLGSGEQYFGPGTRLTVT.

The V gene is TRBV3-1 (or the pseudogene TRBV3-2), the J gene TRBJ1-1, with no clear D. Germline CDR1 is LGHDT and CDR2 is YNNKEL (reference sequence). CDR3 length equals 13 residues. Trimming pared 2 bases from V and 2 bases from J, leaving 6 bases between. The CDR3 region has the DNA TGTGCCAGCAGCCAACAGGCCAACACTGAAGCTTTCTTT. As protein: CASSQQANTEAFF.

The rearrangement links TRBV7-2 to TRBJ1-3, with D possibly matching TRBD1 (5 bases). This CDR3 region has 16 residues. Germline assignment: CDR1 SGHTA and CDR2 FQGNSA. Trimming pared 1 base from V and 2 bases from J, leaving 12 bases between. The chain's CDR3 is CASSLGVGGTGNTIYF. The CDR3, as DNA: TGTGCCAGCAGCTTAGGGGTGGGGGGAACTGGAAACACCATATATTTT.

V and J are TRBV5-1 and TRBJ2-3; TRBD2 matches at 13 bases. Germline V gives CDR1 SGHRS, CDR2 YFSETQ. V was pared by 4 bases and J by 5 bases, with 16 bases of the junction left unmatched. The CDR3 sequence is 19 residues long. This chain's CDR3 is CASSRGLAGARIWGDTQYF. The CDR3 coding sequence is TGCGCCAGCAGCCGAGGACTAGCGGGGGCCCGGATTTGGGGAGATACGCAGTATTTT. The full variable domain, rest sourced from reference TRBV5-1 and TRBJ2-3, is KAGVTQTPRYLIKTRGQQVTLSCSPISGHRSVSWYQQTPGQGLQFLFEYFSETQRNKGNFPGRFSGRQFSNSRSEMNVSTLELGDSALYLCASSRGLAGARIWGDTQYFGPGTRLTVL.

The chain carries TRBV25-1 and TRBJ2-1; D is uncertain. Germline lookup yields CDR1 MGHDK and CDR2 SYGVNS. Between the trimmed V and J ends, which lost 3 bases and 4 bases, there was a span of 10 bases. The CDR3 extends over 14 amino acids. The CDR3 sequence: CASSDSASYNEQFF. The DNA of the CDR3 is TGTGCCAGCAGTGACTCAGCCTCGTACAATGAGCAGTTCTTC.

The chain has TRBV11-2 and TRBJ2-3; 7 bases fit TRBD1. The CDR3 consists of 14 residues. J was trimmed by 0 bases and V by 5 bases; bases with no gene match: 2. CDR1 is SGHAT and CDR2 is FQNNGV in the germline V gene. CDR3 protein: CASSRQGSTDTQYF. DNA for the CDR3: TGTGCCAGCAGCCGACAGGGCAGCACAGATACGCAGTATTTT.

This clone was observed once. J is TRBJ1-2 and V is TRBV5-5; the match to TRBD1 covers 8 bases. The CDR3 contains 14 residues. The germline V gene encodes CDR1 SGHKS and CDR2 YYEKEE (reference sequence). With 0 bases clipped from V and 8 bases from J, the junction kept 6 bases outside the gene matches. The CDR3 region is CASSLAQGAGGYTF. The DNA for the CDR3 is TGTGCCAGCAGCTTGGCCCAGGGGGCAGGGGGCTACACCTTC.

This chain joins TRBV6-1 and TRBJ1-5; D ambiguous. The ends were cut back, 2 bases at V and 2 bases at J, with 7 bases in the middle. CDR1 and CDR2 from the germline V gene are MNHNS and SASEGT. CDR3 length: 14 amino acids. The CDR3 DNA reads as TGTGCCAGCAGTGAATTTAGAGGCAATCAGCCCCAGCATTTT. This encodes CASSEFRGNQPQHF.

V and J are TRBV6-5 and TRBJ1-5, with D maybe TRBD1 (6 bases). The CDR3 is 15 amino acids. CDR1 MNHEY and CDR2 SVGAGI come from the germline V gene. V was pared by 6 bases and J by 0 bases, with 12 bases between. The CDR3 loop reads CASSLTGYSNQPQHF. In DNA form, the CDR3 reads TGTGCCAGCAGCCTGACAGGTTATAGCAATCAGCCCCAGCATTTT.